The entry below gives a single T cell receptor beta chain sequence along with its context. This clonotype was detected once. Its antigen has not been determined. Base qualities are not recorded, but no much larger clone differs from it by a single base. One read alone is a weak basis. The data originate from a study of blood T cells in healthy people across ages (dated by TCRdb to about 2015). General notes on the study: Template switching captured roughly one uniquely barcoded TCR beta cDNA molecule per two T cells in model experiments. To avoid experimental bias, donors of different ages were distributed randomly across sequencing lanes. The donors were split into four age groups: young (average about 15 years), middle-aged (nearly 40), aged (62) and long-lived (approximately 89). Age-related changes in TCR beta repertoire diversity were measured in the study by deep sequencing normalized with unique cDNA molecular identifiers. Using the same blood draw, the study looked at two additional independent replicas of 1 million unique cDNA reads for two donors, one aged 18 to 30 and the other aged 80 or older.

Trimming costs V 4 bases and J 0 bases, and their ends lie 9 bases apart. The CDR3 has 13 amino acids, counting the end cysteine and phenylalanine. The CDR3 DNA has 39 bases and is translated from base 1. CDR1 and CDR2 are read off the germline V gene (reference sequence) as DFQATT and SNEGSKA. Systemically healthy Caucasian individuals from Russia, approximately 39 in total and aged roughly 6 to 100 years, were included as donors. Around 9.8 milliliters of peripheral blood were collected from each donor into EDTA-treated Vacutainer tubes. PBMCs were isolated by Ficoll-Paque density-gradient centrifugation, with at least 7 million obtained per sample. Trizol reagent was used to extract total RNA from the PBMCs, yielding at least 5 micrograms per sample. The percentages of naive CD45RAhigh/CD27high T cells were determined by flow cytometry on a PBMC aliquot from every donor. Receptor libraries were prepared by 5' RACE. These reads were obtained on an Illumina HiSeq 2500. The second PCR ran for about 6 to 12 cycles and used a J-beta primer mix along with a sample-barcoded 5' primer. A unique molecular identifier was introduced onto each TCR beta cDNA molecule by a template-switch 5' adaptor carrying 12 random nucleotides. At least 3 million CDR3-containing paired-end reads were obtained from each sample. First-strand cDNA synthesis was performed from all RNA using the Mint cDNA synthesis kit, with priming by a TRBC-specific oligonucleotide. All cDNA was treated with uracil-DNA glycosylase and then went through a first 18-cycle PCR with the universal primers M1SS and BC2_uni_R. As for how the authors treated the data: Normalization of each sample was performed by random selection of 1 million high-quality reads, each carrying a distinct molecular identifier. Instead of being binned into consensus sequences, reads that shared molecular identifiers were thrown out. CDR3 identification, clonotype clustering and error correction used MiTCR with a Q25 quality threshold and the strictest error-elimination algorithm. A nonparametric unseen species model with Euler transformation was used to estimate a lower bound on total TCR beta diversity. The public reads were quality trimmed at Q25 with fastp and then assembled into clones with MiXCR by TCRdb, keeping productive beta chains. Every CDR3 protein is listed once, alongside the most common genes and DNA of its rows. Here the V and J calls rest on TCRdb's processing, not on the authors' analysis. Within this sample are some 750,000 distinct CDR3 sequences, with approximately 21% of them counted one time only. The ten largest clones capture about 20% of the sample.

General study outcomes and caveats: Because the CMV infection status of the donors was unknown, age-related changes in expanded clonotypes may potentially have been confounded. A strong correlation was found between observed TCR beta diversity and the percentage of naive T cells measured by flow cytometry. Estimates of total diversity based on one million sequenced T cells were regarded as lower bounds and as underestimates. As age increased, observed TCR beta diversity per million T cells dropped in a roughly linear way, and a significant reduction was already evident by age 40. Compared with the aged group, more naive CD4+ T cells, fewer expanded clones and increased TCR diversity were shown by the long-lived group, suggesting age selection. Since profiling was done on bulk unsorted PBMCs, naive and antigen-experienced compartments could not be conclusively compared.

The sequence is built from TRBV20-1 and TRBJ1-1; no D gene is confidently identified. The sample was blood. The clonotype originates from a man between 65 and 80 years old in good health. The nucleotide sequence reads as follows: TGCAGTGCTATCCCCGGACTGAACACTGAAGCTTTCTTT. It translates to CSAIPGLNTEAFF.